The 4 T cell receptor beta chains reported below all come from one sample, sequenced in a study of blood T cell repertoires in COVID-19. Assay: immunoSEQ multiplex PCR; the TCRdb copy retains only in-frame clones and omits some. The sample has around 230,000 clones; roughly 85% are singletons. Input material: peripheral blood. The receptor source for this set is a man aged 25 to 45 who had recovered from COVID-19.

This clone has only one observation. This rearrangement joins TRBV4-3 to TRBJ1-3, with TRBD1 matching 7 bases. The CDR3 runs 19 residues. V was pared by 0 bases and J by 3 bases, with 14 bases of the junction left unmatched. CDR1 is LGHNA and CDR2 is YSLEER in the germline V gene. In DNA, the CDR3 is TGCGCCAGCAGCCAAGATAGATTGGGTAGACAGGGTATTGGAAACACCATATATTTT. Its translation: CASSQDRLGRQGIGNTIYF.

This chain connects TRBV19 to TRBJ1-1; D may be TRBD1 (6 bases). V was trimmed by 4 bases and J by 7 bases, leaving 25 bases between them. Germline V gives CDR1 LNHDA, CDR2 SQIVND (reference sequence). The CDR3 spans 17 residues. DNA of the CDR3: TGTGCCAGTAGTAGCCCCCCTCGGGCAGGGACATTTAATGAAGCTTTCTTT. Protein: CASSSPPRAGTFNEAFF.

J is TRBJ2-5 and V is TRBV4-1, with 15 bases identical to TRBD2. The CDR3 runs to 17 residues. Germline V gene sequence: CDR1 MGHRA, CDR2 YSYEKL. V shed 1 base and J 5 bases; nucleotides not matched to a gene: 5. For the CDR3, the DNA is TGCGCCAGCAGCCAAGGGACTAGCGGGGGGGCTGGTGAGACCCAGTACTTC. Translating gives CASSQGTSGGAGETQYF.

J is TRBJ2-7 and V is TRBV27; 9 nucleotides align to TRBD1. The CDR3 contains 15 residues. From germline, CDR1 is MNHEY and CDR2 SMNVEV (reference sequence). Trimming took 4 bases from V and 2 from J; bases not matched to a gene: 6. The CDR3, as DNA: TGTGCCAGCAGTTACAGGGGGCGCGGAACCTACGAGCAGTACTTC. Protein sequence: CASSYRGRGTYEQYF.